This passage covers 7 T cell receptor beta chains from one sample sequenced in a study of early T cells in non-severe SARS-CoV-2 infection. Using its own MiXCR run on the 5' RACE reads, TCRdb lists one record per CDR3 protein. Of 50,000 to 60,000 distinct CDR3 sequences detected, approximately 9.7% appear once; the ten largest clones hold around 21%. The sequenced sample was whole blood. The receptors come from an adult who was a healthcare worker with PCR-confirmed SARS-CoV-2 infection or an uninfected control (not recorded which).

This clonotype has ten or more counts. The chain is built from TRBV7-8 and TRBJ1-6; 7 positions match TRBD1. Per the germline V gene, CDR1 is SGHVS and CDR2 is FQNEAQ. The length of the CDR3 is 16 residues. The V and J ends lost 3 bases and 8 bases, in that order; junction bases with no gene match: 10. CDR3 in DNA: TGTGCCAGCAGCTTCAACCGACCAGGGGGGTATTCACCCCTCCACTTT. It is translated as CASSFNRPGGYSPLHF.

This clonotype was recorded a few times. This rearrangement joins TRBV3-2 to TRBJ1-3; TRBD1, the table's D call, was not compared with the DNA. TRBV3-2 is assigned pseudogene status. The length of the CDR3 is 15 residues. The DNA of the CDR3 is TGTGCCAGCAGCGCGGGACAGGGGCCTGGAAACACCATATATTTT. It yields the protein CASSAGQGPGNTIYF.

This clonotype was counted between two and nine times. This chain connects TRBV20-1 to TRBJ2-1; D unclear. V lost 5 bases, J lost 7 bases, and 6 bases lay in between. The V gene's germline CDR1 is DFQATT and CDR2 SNEGSKA (reference sequence). The CDR3 sequence is 10 residues long. The CDR3 is CSAQENEQFF. As DNA, the CDR3 is TGCAGTGCTCAGGAAAATGAGCAGTTCTTC.

This clonotype appeared many times. This rearrangement joins TRBV6-1 to TRBJ1-5; D uncertain. The germline CDR1 and CDR2 sequences are MNHNS and SASEGT. V lost 3 bases, J lost 3 bases, and 9 bases lay in between. CDR3 length: 14 amino acids. CDR3 region: CASSDGPPNQPQHF. The CDR3, as DNA: TGTGCCAGCAGTGATGGACCCCCCAATCAGCCCCAGCATTTT.

This clonotype was detected ten times or more. The chain links TRBV2 to TRBJ1-1, with no clear D. V lost 5 bases and J 0 bases, leaving 1 base between the germline ends. Germline V lookup: CDR1 SNHLY, CDR2 FYNNEI. This CDR3 has 11 amino acids. CDR3 region: CASSLNTEAFF. CDR3 in DNA: TGTGCCAGCAGTTTGAACACTGAAGCTTTCTTT.

The chain carries TRBV7-8 and TRBJ1-1; no firm D call. V shed 5 bases and J shed 0 bases, with 10 bases lying between them. Germline V lookup: CDR1 SGHVS, CDR2 FQNEAQ. This CDR3 contains 14 residues. DNA of the CDR3: TGTGCCAGCAGCCCTCTAAACTTGAACACTGAAGCTTTCTTT. This translates into CASSPLNLNTEAFF.

This clonotype was seen at least ten times. CDR3 region: CASSPTANTEAFF. CDR3 nucleotides: TGTGCCAGCTCACCAACCGCCAACACTGAAGCTTTCTTT. V is TRBV18 and J is TRBJ1-1; no definite D call. The CDR3 totals 13 residues. Trimming took off 2 bases at V and 2 bases at J, with 6 bases between the two ends. Germline V lookup: CDR1 KGHSH, CDR2 LQKENI.